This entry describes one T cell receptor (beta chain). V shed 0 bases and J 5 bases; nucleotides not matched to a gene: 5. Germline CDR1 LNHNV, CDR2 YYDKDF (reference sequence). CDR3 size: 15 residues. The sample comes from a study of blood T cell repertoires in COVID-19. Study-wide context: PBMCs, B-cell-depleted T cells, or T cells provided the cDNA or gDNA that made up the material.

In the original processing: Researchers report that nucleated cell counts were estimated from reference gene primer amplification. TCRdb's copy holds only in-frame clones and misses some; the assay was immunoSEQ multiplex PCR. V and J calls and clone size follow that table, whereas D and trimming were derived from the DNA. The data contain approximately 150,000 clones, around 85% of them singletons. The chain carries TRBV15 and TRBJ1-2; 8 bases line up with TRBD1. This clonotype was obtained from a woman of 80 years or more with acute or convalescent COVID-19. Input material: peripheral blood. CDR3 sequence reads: CATSRDGTGEYGYTF. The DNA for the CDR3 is TGTGCCACCAGCAGAGATGGGACAGGTGAGTATGGCTACACCTTC.